By share of the sample, the clone carrying this T cell receptor beta chain is large. The V gene's germline CDR1 is LNHDA and CDR2 SQIVND (reference sequence). Trimming pared 3 bases from V and 0 bases from J, leaving 7 bases between. CDR3 size: 14 residues. Clones were sequenced by immunoSEQ multiplex PCR, and TCRdb holds only the in-frame ones, with some missing. The data show under 65,000 clones, about 88% seen once. The sample belongs to a study of OX40 agonist ivuxolimab in advanced cancers. The specimen comprised CD4+ or CD8+ T cells sorted from blood, sampled in a trial of the OX40 agonist ivuxolimab. The V gene is TRBV19, the J gene TRBJ2-3; D may match TRBD1 or TRBD2 (5 bases each). The TCR originated in an adult with an advanced solid tumor such as melanoma, head and neck, liver or kidney cancer. The CDR3 nucleotides read TGTGCCAGTAGTATCGGGGACAGCACAGATACGCAGTATTTT. Translating gives CASSIGDSTDTQYF.